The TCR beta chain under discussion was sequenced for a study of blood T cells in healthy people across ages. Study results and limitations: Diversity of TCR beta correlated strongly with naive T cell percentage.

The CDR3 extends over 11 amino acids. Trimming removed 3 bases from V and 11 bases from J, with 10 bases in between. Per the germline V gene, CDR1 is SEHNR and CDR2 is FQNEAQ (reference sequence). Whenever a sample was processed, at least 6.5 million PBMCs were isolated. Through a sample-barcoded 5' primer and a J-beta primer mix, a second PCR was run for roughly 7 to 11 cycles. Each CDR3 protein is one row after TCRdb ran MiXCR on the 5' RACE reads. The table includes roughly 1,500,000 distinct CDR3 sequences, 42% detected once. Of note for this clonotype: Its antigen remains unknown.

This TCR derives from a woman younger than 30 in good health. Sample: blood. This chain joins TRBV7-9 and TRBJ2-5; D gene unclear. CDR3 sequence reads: CASSFGVLQYF. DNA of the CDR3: TGTGCCAGCAGCTTCGGCGTACTGCAGTACTTC.